The rows below give T cell receptor beta chains drawn from one sample of a study of cytomegalovirus exposure and HLA in healthy donors. The assay was immunoSEQ multiplex PCR, and TCRdb's table has in-frame clones only and misses some. The sample records some 87,000 clones, 55% to 75% being singletons. The sequencing input was PBMCs. Receptors were obtained from a woman aged 45-65 years in good health and CMV-seropositive. The CDR3 runs from the conserved cysteine through the conserved F or W. Each record gives: V gene, D gene, J gene, CDR3 protein. D genes are given only for firm matches.

>TRBV7-9|TRBD1|TRBJ2-7
CSSSLDRGQGPYEQYF
>TRBV11-2|.|TRBJ1-2
CASSLGGSGYGYTF
>TRBV6-5|TRBD2|TRBJ2-1
CASSLLAGDSNEQFF
>TRBV27|TRBD2|TRBJ2-7
CASSRGGLHGNLEQYF
>TRBV5-1|.|TRBJ2-2
CASSLGSYNGELFF
>TRBV28|TRBD1|TRBJ1-2
CASSLRTGKYGYTF
>TRBV11-1|TRBD2|TRBJ2-3
CASSFHLAGGADTQYF
>TRBV2|TRBD2|TRBJ2-7
CASSDWRETYEQYF
>TRBV14|.|TRBJ2-2
CASSQENRFGGELFF
>TRBV28|TRBD2|TRBJ2-1
CASTRLRGRSVEQFF
>TRBV27|TRBD2|TRBJ2-1
CASSLAGAYNEQFF
>TRBV5-1|TRBD1|TRBJ2-7
CASSPGQGMSEQYF
>TRBV19|.|TRBJ1-3
CASSHGQKRNTIYF
>TRBV5-1|TRBD1|TRBJ2-2
CASSPAHLGTGGFRDTGELFF
>TRBV9|.|TRBJ2-2
CASSVRGSTRLGTGELFF
>TRBV7-3|.|TRBJ2-3
CASSLGLLTDTQYF
>TRBV2|TRBD1|TRBJ2-2
CATQGAWAGELFF
>TRBV5-1|.|TRBJ1-1
CASSLGQSFTEAFF
>TRBV7-8|TRBD2|TRBJ2-5
CASSSLAGGPHETQYF
>TRBV28|TRBD1|TRBJ1-1
CASSSIPGQGNPEAFF
>TRBV7-6|.|TRBJ2-3
CASSPQIELAGTDTQYF
>TRBV28|.|TRBJ2-1
CASSPSEGRSYNEQFF
>TRBV9|TRBD1|TRBJ2-4
CASSVEIGTGKNIQYF
>TRBV7-8|TRBD2|TRBJ2-3
CASSPLAGGVWRDTQYF
>TRBV28|.|TRBJ1-3
CASVGGGLGVLGNTIYF
>TRBV19|.|TRBJ2-3
CASSIGGGTDTQYF
>TRBV18|.|TRBJ2-1
CASSPLLDNEQFF
>TRBV7-8|.|TRBJ2-5
CASSLVVEYGGVGETQYF
>TRBV14|TRBD1|TRBJ1-2
CASSPELWTGKSYTF
>TRBV9|.|TRBJ1-1
CASSVVEGSSEAFF
>TRBV25-1|TRBD1|TRBJ1-4
CASSEYKGAVHEKLFF
>TRBV7-3|.|TRBJ1-4
CASSLDREKLFF
>TRBV19|.|TRBJ2-7
CASSISGASYEQYF
>TRBV4-1|TRBD2|TRBJ2-1
CASSQLGLAGPNEQFF
>TRBV9|TRBD2|TRBJ2-1
CASSGTSSHNEQFF